The T cell receptor beta chain under discussion was sequenced for a study of cytomegalovirus exposure and HLA in healthy donors. Vbeta (60) and Jbeta (13) primers were used in the PCR. Only in-frame clones appear in the TCRdb table, and some are missing; sequencing was by immunoSEQ multiplex PCR. Seen here are some 150,000 clones, roughly four fifths observed once, and the top ten hold around 1.5%. CDR1 SEHNR and CDR2 FQNEAQ come from the germline V gene (reference sequence). V lost 3 bases and J lost 1; bases outside the gene matches: 5. There are 17 residues in the CDR3. This TCR came from a female donor in good health and CMV-seronegative. This sequence joins TRBV7-9 and TRBJ2-1, with 11 bases aligning to TRBD2. Input material: PBMCs. The CDR3 sequence is CASSFGTSGRSYNEQFF. In DNA form, the CDR3 reads TGTGCCAGCAGCTTTGGGACTAGCGGCAGATCCTACAATGAGCAGTTCTTC.